Following are 32 T cell receptor beta chains from one sample sequenced in a study of T cell responses to AZD1222 COVID-19 vaccine. Using immunoSEQ multiplex PCR, the repertoire was profiled, and TCRdb retains in-frame clones only, with some absent. The repertoire includes 50,000 to 65,000 clones, about nine tenths of them detected once, and more than 6% sits in the top ten. The source was peripheral blood, collected 28 days after the second dose of the MenACWY control vaccine. These receptors were obtained from an adult who received the MenACWY meningococcal vaccine as a control.

This clone occurred a few times. The CDR3 nucleotides read TGTGCCAGCAGTTACCCCCCGCCAGCTCCCTATGGCTACACCTTC. As protein: CASSYPPPAPYGYTF. V usage is TRBV6-2 or TRBV6-3 and J usage is TRBJ1-2; D call uncertain. This CDR3 comprises 15 residues. With 2 bases removed from V and 4 bases from J, the gap between germline ends came to 14 bases. The germline CDR1 and CDR2 sequences are MNHEY and SVGEGT.

V usage is TRBV7-3 and J usage is TRBJ2-1, with 10 bases lining up with TRBD2. The CDR3 is made up of 18 amino acids. With V trimmed by 1 base and J by 6 bases, 12 bases remained unmatched. Germline V lookup: CDR1 SGHTA, CDR2 FQGTGA. CDR3 bases: TGTGCCAGCAGCTTAATACCCGTAGGGACTAGCGTGCGCAATGAGCAGTTCTTC. This gives the protein CASSLIPVGTSVRNEQFF.

This clone was seen more than once but under ten times. This sequence joins TRBV15 and TRBJ1-4, with a tentative D call TRBD1 (5 bases). Germline V gene data show CDR1 as LNHNV and CDR2 as YYDKDF (reference sequence). This CDR3 has 15 amino acids. Trimming left V 3 bases short and J 8 bases short, with 16 bases between. CDR3 coding DNA: TGTGCCACCAGCAGCCGGGGGAGGGTCGTGGAAAAACTGTTTTTT. Amino acid sequence: CATSSRGRVVEKLFF.

This clone was counted a single time. The V call is TRBV2, the J call TRBJ1-6; D not certain. The CDR3 spans 12 residues. The V and J ends lost 7 bases and 5 bases respectively, with 6 bases between them. The germline V gene has CDR1 SNHLY and CDR2 FYNNEI. The CDR3 loop is CASTANNSPLHF. CDR3 sequence (DNA): TGTGCCAGCACAGCTAATAATTCACCCCTCCACTTT.

This chain links TRBV11-2 with TRBJ2-7; D tentatively fits TRBD1 or TRBD2 (5 bases each). CDR1 and CDR2 from the germline V gene are SGHAT and FQNNGV. Deletions cut 3 bases from V and 0 bases from J, with 21 bases between. The CDR3 loop spans 18 amino acids. For the CDR3, the DNA is TGTGCCAGCAGCTTGGAATCGGGGCGGGCCGCGGCCTCCTACGAGCAGTACTTC. Residues: CASSLESGRAAASYEQYF.

The chain has TRBV11-3 and TRBJ1-6; D remains ambiguous. The germline gives CDR1 SGHNT, CDR2 YENEEA. The CDR3 has 12 amino acids. V was clipped by 5 bases and J by 7 bases, with 6 bases between them. The CDR3 loop reads CASSQGNSPLHF. The CDR3 coding sequence is TGTGCCAGCAGCCAAGGGAATTCACCCCTCCACTTT.

This chain connects TRBV10-3 to TRBJ1-6; TRBD1 is a possible D gene (6 bases). The V end lost 8 bases, the J end lost 8 bases, and 16 bases lay between the germline ends. This CDR3 is 14 amino acids long. From germline, CDR1 is ENHRY and CDR2 SYGVKD. The CDR3 nucleotides read TGTGCCATCCGCGAGGAGGGGGGACATTCACCCCTCCACTTT. It is translated as CAIREEGGHSPLHF.

Only one count was recorded for this clone. The genes are TRBV19 and TRBJ1-6; a possible D gene is TRBD1 (6 bases). The germline V gene has CDR1 LNHDA and CDR2 SQIVND (reference sequence). The CDR3 is 14 residues long. Trimming left V 9 bases short and J 15 bases short, with 24 bases between. The CDR3 protein is CASQRQEGVRSLHF. The CDR3 DNA follows: TGTGCCAGCCAGAGACAGGAAGGTGTGAGGAGCCTCCACTTT.

The V call is TRBV2, the J call TRBJ2-4, with TRBD1 as a possible D gene (5 bases). This CDR3 has 16 residues. The V gene's germline CDR1 is SNHLY and CDR2 FYNNEI. V lost 6 bases to trimming and J lost 0 bases, with 15 bases between them. CDR3 in DNA: TGTGCCAGCAGGACAGAAAAGTACTTAGCCAAAAACATTCAGTACTTC. This sequence encodes CASRTEKYLAKNIQYF.

J is TRBJ1-4 and V is TRBV6-5; 10 bases are a match to TRBD1. Germline values: CDR1 MNHEY, CDR2 SVGAGI. J lost 8 bases, V lost 0 bases, and 3 bases had no gene match. The CDR3 spans 15 residues. The DNA of the CDR3 is TGTGCCAGCAGTTACTCCCGACAGGGGGCCGAAAAACTGTTTTTT. Translating it yields CASSYSRQGAEKLFF.

The rearrangement joins TRBV30 to TRBJ2-7; 8 positions agree with TRBD1. The CDR3 extends over 13 amino acids. Trimming at V came to 8 bases and at J to 0 bases, leaving 6 bases not matched to a gene. The V gene's germline CDR1 is GTSNPN and CDR2 SVGIG (reference sequence). Here the CDR3 reads CAVGQVISYEQYF. For the CDR3, the DNA is TGTGCCGTGGGACAGGTTATCTCCTACGAGCAGTACTTC.

CDR3 sequence: CASSDGALDEAFF. The CDR3 DNA reads TGCGCCAGCAGCGACGGGGCTCTTGATGAAGCTTTCTTT. This chain joins TRBV5-1 and TRBJ1-1; tentative D call: TRBD1 (5 bases). The germline CDR1 and CDR2 sequences are SGHRS and YFSETQ. Trimming shortened V by 4 bases and J by 7 bases, and 14 bases separated the two germline ends. The CDR3 is made up of 13 amino acids.

The rearrangement uses TRBV7-2 and TRBJ2-2; possibly TRBD1 for D (6 bases). The V end was cut by 3 bases, the J end by 7 bases, with 18 bases between. CDR3 length: 16 residues. CDR1 SGHTA and CDR2 FQGNSA come from the germline V gene. In DNA, the CDR3 is TGTGCCAGCAGCTTCGGGCAGGGGACGCGCGGCGGGGAGCTGTTTTTT. Its protein is CASSFGQGTRGGELFF.

This chain links TRBV28 with TRBJ1-2; perhaps TRBD1 as D (6 bases). The CDR3 length is 14 residues. The V end was cut by 2 bases, the J end by 6 bases, with 13 bases between. CDR1 and CDR2 from the germline V gene are MDHEN and SYDVKM. The CDR3, as DNA: TGTGCCAGCAGTTTAGACAGGCCGGTGGATGGCTACACCTTC. Amino acid sequence: CASSLDRPVDGYTF.

The chain links TRBV12-3 or TRBV12-4 to TRBJ1-1; D is unclear. The CDR3 covers 13 residues. V was shortened by 1 base and J by 0 bases, with 3 bases between the two germline ends. CDR3 loop: CASSLGMNTEAFF. CDR3 in DNA: TGTGCCAGCAGTTTAGGGATGAACACTGAAGCTTTCTTT.

CDR3 residues: CASSQGERQPQHF. The DNA of the CDR3 is TGCGCCAGCAGCCAGGGGGAGCGGCAGCCCCAGCATTTT. The chain links TRBV5-1 to TRBJ1-5; the match to TRBD1 covers 7 bases. The length of the CDR3 is 13 residues. Per the germline V gene, CDR1 is SGHRS and CDR2 is YFSETQ. V trimming: 4 bases; J trimming: 7 bases; junction bases outside the gene matches: 5.

The rearrangement joins TRBV7-9 to TRBJ2-7, with TRBD2 matching over 8 bases. V trimming: 1 base; J trimming: 2 bases; junction bases outside the gene matches: 13. CDR1 and CDR2 (germline): SEHNR, FQNEAQ (reference sequence). The CDR3 has 18 residues. The CDR3 DNA sequence: TGTGCCAGCAGCTTAGTTTCCGGGCTAGCGGGCCATACCTACGAGCAGTACTTC. It translates to CASSLVSGLAGHTYEQYF. The full variable domain, its missing parts supplied by reference TRBV7-9 and TRBJ2-7, is DTGVSQNPRHKITKRGQNVTFRCDPISEHNRLYWYRQTLGQGPEFLTYFQNEAQLEKSRLLSDRFSAERPKGSFSTLEIQRTEQGDSAMYLCASSLVSGLAGHTYEQYFGPGTRLTVT.

The chain links TRBV6-1 to TRBJ2-1; a weak D match, TRBD2 (7 bases). The CDR3 runs 17 residues. V was shortened by 0 bases and J by 12 bases, with 24 bases between the two germline ends. Germline CDR1 MNHNS, CDR2 SASEGT. CDR3 sequence reads: CASSEAGAGAPPPRQFF. Written as DNA, the CDR3 is TGTGCCAGCAGTGAAGCGGGGGCGGGAGCACCCCCCCCACGGCAGTTCTTC.

The genes are TRBV27 and TRBJ2-3; D unclear. Germline V gene lookup returns CDR1 MNHEY and CDR2 SMNVEV (reference sequence). The CDR3 is made up of 15 amino acids. The ends were cut back, 0 bases at V and 2 bases at J, with 9 bases in the middle. CDR3 sequence (DNA): TGTGCCAGCAGTTTATCGGGTTTGGCCACAGATACGCAGTATTTT. Translated: CASSLSGLATDTQYF.

This chain connects TRBV28 to TRBJ1-1; D unclear. CDR1 and CDR2 (germline): MDHEN, SYDVKM. The CDR3 is made up of 10 amino acids. The germline V and J ends were trimmed by 9 bases and 8 bases, with 10 bases remaining between them. The CDR3 sequence: CASRHVEAFF. In nucleotides, the CDR3 is TGTGCCAGTCGACACGTCGAAGCTTTCTTT. The variable domain in full, with the rest retrieved from reference TRBV28 and TRBJ1-1, is DVKVTQSSRYLVKRTGEKVFLECVQDMDHENMFWYRQDPGLGLRLIYFSYDVKMKEKGDIPEGYSVSREKKERFSLILESASTNQTSMYLCASRHVEAFFGQGTRLTVV.

This clone has more than one count but fewer than ten. The chain is built from TRBV24-1 and TRBJ1-1; unclear D gene. The germline V and J ends were trimmed by 5 bases and 3 bases, with 6 bases remaining between them. This CDR3 has 12 amino acids. Germline CDR1 KGHDR, CDR2 SFDVKD. The CDR3 sequence: CATSARDTEAFF. CDR3 bases: TGTGCCACCAGTGCCCGGGACACTGAAGCTTTCTTT.

The chain joins TRBV4-1 to TRBJ2-7; D gene uncertain. This CDR3 spans 17 amino acids. Deletions cut 0 bases from V and 4 bases from J, with 19 bases between. The V gene's germline CDR1 is MGHRA and CDR2 YSYEKL. The CDR3 region is CASSQEPDPRQSYEQYF. CDR3 sequence (DNA): TGCGCCAGCAGCCAAGAACCCGACCCCCGGCAGTCGTACGAGCAGTACTTC.

CDR3: CAWSVPGQGGNTIYF. CDR3 bases: TGTGCCTGGAGTGTACCTGGACAGGGAGGTAACACCATATATTTT. The genes are TRBV30 and TRBJ1-3; 8 nucleotides match TRBD1. The V gene's germline CDR1 is GTSNPN and CDR2 SVGIG (reference sequence). The CDR3 has 15 amino acids. Germline trimming cut 0 bases from V and 7 bases from J; bases unmatched to any gene: 8.

In this sample, this clone turned up once. V gene TRBV7-2 combines with J gene TRBJ2-2; 7 bases line up with TRBD1. The trim removed 4 bases at V and 5 bases at J, leaving 4 bases unmatched. Germline V gives CDR1 SGHTA, CDR2 FQGNSA. This CDR3 has 14 residues. In nucleotides, the CDR3 is TGTGCCAGCAGCTCGGGACAGTCTACCGGGGAGCTGTTTTTT. It yields the protein CASSSGQSTGELFF.

The gene calls are TRBV7-2 and TRBJ1-2; D is perhaps TRBD1 (5 bases). V lost 5 bases to trimming and J lost 4 bases, with 14 bases between them. Germline loops: CDR1 SGHTA, CDR2 FQGNSA. This CDR3 has 14 amino acids. The CDR3 DNA follows: TGTGCCAGCAGCCTTCCGGGACGGGTCTATGGCTACACCTTC. Encoded protein: CASSLPGRVYGYTF.

This chain connects TRBV29-1 to TRBJ1-4; maybe TRBD1 (5 bases). CDR1 is SQVTM, CDR2 ANQGSEA, per germline. V shed 6 bases and J shed 6 bases, with 14 bases lying between them. The CDR3 is 13 residues long. This CDR3 reads CSVHRDGDEKLFF. The CDR3 nucleotides read TGCAGCGTCCACCGGGACGGGGATGAAAAACTGTTTTTT.

The rearrangement uses TRBV6-4 and TRBJ1-4; the D gene is possibly TRBD1 (5 bases). CDR3 size: 17 residues. Trimming left V 2 bases short and J 6 bases short, with 19 bases between. Germline CDR1 and CDR2: MRHNA and SNTAGT. This chain's CDR3 is CASSDPGPRWRDEKLFF. CDR3 coding DNA: TGTGCCAGCAGTGACCCGGGACCGCGGTGGAGGGATGAAAAACTGTTTTTT.

This chain uses TRBV10-1 with TRBJ1-3; D is unresolved. V dropped 3 bases and J dropped 0 bases, with 9 bases sitting between them. CDR3 length: 15 amino acids. The germline V gene encodes CDR1 WNHNN and CDR2 SYGVQD (reference sequence). The CDR3 reads CASSDGLNSGNTIYF. The DNA for the CDR3 is TGCGCCAGCAGTGATGGTCTCAACTCTGGAAACACCATATATTTT.

The rearrangement joins TRBV24-1 to TRBJ2-6; a weak D match, TRBD2 (6 bases). Between the trimmed V and J ends, which lost 3 bases and 3 bases, there was a span of 14 bases. CDR1 KGHDR and CDR2 SFDVKD come from the germline V gene. The CDR3 is 17 amino acids. The DNA for the CDR3 is TGTGCCACCAGTGATACTACCGGGAGAGATGGGGCCAACGTCCTGACTTTC. It encodes CATSDTTGRDGANVLTF.

J is TRBJ2-6 and V is TRBV29-1; unclear D gene. The V gene's germline CDR1 is SQVTM and CDR2 ANQGSEA. Trimming removed 5 bases at V and 4 bases at J, with 9 bases between. This CDR3 spans 13 amino acids. CDR3 coding DNA: TGCAGCGTTTCCCTCCAAGGGGCCAACGTCCTGACTTTC. Translating gives CSVSLQGANVLTF.

V gene TRBV19 combines with J gene TRBJ2-7; 14 positions agree with TRBD2. V was clipped by 9 bases and J by 7 bases; unmatched bases: 5. Germline V lookup: CDR1 LNHDA, CDR2 SQIVND (reference sequence). The CDR3 covers 13 residues. Here the CDR3 reads CASGTSGRGEQYF. CDR3 bases: TGTGCCAGCGGGACTAGCGGGAGAGGGGAGCAGTACTTC.

This clone occurred once. The chain has TRBV2 and TRBJ2-1; 14 bases fit TRBD2. V was pared by 6 bases and J by 3 bases, with 4 bases of the junction left unmatched. Per germline, CDR1 SNHLY and CDR2 FYNNEI. The CDR3 covers 16 residues. The CDR3 nucleotides are TGTGCCAGCAGCGAGACTAGCGGGAGGGTCTACAATGAGCAGTTCTTC. Translating gives CASSETSGRVYNEQFF.